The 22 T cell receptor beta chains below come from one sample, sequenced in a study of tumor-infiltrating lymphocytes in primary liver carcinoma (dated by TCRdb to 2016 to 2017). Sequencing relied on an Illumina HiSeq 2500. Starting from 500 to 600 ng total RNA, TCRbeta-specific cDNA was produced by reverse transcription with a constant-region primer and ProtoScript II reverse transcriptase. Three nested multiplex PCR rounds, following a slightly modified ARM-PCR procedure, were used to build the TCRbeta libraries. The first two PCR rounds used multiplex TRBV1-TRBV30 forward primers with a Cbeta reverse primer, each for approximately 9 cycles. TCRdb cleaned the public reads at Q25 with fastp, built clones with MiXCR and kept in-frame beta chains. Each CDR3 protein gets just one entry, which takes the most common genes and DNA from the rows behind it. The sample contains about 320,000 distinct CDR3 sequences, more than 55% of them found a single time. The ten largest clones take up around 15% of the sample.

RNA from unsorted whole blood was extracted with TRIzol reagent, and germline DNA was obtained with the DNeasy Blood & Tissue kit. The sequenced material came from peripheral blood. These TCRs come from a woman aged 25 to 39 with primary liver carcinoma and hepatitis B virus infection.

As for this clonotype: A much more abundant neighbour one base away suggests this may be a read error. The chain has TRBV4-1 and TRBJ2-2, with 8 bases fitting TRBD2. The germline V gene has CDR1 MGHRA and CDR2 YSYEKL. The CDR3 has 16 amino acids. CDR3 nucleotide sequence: TGCGCCAGCAACCAAGGAACGGGAGGGACCACCGGGGAGCTGTTTTTT. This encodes CASNQGTGGTTGELFF.

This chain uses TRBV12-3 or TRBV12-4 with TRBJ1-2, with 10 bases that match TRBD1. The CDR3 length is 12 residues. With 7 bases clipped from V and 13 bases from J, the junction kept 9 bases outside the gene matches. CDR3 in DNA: TGTGCCAGCACTCATCCGGGACAGGGGTCCACCTTC. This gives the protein CASTHPGQGSTF.

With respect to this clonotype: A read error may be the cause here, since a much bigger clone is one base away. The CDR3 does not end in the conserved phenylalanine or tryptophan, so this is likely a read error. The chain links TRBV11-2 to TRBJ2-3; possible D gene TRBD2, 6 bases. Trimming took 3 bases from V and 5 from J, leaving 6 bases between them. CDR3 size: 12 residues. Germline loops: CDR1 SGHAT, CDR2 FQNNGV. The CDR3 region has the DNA TGTGCCAGCAGCTTCGGGGGAGATACGCAGTATTCT. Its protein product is CASSFGGDTQYS.

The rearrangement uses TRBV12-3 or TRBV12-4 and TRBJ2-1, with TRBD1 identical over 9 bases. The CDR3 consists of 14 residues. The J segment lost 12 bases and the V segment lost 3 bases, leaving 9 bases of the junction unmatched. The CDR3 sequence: CASSLVTGGSGQFF. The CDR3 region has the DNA TGTGCCAGCAGTTTGGTGACAGGGGGAAGTGGGCAGTTCTTC.

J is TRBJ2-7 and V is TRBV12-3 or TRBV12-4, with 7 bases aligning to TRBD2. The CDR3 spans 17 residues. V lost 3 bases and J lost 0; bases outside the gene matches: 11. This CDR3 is CASSLELSGGLSYEQYF. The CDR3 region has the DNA TGTGCCAGCAGTTTGGAACTTTCGGGAGGACTCTCCTACGAGCAGTACTTC.

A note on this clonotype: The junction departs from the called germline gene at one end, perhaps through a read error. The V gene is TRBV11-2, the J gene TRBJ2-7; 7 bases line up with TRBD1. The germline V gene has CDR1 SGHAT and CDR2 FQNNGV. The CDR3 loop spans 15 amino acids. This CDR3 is CTSSPRGLVSYEQYF. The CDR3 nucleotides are TGTACCAGCAGCCCAAGGGGGCTAGTTTCTTACGAGCAGTACTTT.

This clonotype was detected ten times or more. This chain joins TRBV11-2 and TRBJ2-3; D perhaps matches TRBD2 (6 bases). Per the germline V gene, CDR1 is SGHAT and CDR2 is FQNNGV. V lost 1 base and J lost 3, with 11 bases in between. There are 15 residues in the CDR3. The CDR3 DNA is TGTGCCAGCAGCTTAGGGCGGCGGGAAACAGATACGCAGTATTTT. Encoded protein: CASSLGRRETDTQYF.

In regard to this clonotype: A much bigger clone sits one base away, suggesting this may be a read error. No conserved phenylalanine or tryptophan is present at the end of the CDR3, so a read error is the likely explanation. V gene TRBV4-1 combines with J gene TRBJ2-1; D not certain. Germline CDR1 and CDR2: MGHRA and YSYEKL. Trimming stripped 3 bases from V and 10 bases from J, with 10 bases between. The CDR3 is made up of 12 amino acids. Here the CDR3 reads CASSHSLLEQFL. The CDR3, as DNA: TGCGCCAGCAGCCATTCCCTTTTGGAGCAGTTCTTA.

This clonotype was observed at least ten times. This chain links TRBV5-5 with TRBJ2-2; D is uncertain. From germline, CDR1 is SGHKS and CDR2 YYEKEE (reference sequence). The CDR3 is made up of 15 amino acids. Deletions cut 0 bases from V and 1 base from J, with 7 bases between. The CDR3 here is CASSLGQENTGELFF. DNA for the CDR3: TGTGCCAGCAGCTTGGGGCAGGAGAACACCGGGGAGCTGTTTTTT.

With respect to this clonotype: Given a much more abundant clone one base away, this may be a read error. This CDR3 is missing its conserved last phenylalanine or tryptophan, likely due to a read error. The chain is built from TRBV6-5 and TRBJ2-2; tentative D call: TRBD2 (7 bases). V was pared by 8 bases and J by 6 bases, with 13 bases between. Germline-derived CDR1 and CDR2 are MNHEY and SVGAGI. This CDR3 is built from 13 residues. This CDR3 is CASSRGGAGELFS. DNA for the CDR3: TGTGCCAGCTCTAGGGGGGGCGCCGGGGAGCTGTTTTCT.

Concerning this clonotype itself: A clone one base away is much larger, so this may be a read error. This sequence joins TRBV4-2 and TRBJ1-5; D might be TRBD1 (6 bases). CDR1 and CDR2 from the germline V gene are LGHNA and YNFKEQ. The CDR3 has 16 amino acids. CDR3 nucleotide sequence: TGTACCAGCAGCCAAGAAGGCCACACAGGGAGCCAGCCCCAGCATTTT. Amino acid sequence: CTSSQEGHTGSQPQHF.

The CDR3 DNA follows: TGCAGCGTTGAGGGAACTAGCGCGAGTACCGCAGATACGCAGTATTTT. Encoded protein: CSVEGTSASTADTQYF. The V call is TRBV29-1, the J call TRBJ2-3; 7 nucleotides align to TRBD2. V was pared by 3 bases and J by 4 bases, with 13 bases of the junction left unmatched. This CDR3 comprises 16 residues. In germline, CDR1 is SQVTM, CDR2 ANQGSEA.

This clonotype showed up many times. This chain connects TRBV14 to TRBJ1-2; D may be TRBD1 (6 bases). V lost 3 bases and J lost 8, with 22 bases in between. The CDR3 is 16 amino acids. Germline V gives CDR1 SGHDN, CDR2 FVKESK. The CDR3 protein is CASSQYRKGGFGGYTF. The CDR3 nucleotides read TGTGCCAGCAGCCAGTACCGGAAGGGGGGTTTCGGCGGCTACACCTTC.

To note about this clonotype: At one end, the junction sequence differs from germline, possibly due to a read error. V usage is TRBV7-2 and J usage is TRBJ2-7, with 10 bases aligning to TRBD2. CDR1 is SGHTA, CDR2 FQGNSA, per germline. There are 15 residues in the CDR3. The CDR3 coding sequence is TGTGCCAGCAGCTATACTAGCGGGGCCTCCTACGAGCAATACTTC. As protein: CASSYTSGASYEQYF.

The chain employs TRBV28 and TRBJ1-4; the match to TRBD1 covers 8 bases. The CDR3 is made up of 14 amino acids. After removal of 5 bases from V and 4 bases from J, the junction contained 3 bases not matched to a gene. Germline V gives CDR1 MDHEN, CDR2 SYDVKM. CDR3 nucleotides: TGTGCCAGCAGTACCAGGGGGCTTAATGAAAAACTGTTTTTT. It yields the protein CASSTRGLNEKLFF.

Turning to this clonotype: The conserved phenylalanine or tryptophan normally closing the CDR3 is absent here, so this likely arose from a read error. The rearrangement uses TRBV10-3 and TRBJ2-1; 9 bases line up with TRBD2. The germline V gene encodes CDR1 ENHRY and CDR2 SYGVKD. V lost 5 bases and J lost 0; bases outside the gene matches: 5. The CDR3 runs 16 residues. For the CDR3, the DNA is TGTGCCATCAGTTCTATTAGCGGGAGCTCCTACAATGAGCAGTTCCTC. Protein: CAISSISGSSYNEQFL.

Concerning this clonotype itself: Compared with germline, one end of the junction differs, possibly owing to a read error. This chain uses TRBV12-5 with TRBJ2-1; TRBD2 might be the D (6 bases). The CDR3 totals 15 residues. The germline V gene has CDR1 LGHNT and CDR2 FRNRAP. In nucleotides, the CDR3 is TGTGCTAGTAGTTTGGTGCTAACGGGAGTCAATGAGCAGTTCTTC. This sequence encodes CASSLVLTGVNEQFF.

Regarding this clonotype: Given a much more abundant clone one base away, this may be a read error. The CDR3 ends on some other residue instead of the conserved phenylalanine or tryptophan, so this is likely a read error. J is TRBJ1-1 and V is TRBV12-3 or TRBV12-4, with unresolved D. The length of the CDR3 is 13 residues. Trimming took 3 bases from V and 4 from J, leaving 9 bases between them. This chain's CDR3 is CASSFGGLTEAFL. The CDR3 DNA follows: TGTGCCAGCAGTTTCGGCGGACTCACTGAAGCTTTCCTT.

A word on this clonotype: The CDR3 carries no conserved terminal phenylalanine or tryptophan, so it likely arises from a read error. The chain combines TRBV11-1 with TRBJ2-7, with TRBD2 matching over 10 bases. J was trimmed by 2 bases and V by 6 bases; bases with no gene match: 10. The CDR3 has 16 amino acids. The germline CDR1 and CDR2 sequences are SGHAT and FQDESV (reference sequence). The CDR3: CASSPRTSGPTYEQYL. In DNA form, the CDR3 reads TGTGCCAGCAGTCCCCGGACTAGCGGACCAACCTACGAGCAGTACTTA.

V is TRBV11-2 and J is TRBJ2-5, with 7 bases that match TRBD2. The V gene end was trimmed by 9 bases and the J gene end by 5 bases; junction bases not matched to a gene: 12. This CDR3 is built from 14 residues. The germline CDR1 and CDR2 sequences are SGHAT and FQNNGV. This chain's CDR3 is CASNWGGVDETQYF. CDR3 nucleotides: TGTGCCAGTAACTGGGGAGGGGTTGACGAGACCCAGTACTTC.

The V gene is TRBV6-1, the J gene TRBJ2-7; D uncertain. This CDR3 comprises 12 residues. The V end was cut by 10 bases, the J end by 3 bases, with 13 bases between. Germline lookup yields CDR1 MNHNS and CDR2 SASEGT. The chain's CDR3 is CATKHRGYEQYF. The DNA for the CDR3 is TGTGCCACCAAACATAGAGGCTACGAGCAGTACTTC.

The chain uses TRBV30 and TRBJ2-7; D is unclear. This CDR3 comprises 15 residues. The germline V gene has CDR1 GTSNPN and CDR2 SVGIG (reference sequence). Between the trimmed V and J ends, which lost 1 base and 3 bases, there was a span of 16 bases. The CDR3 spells CAWSGHSAKIYEQYF. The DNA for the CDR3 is TGTGCCTGGAGTGGGCACTCCGCAAAGATCTACGAGCAGTACTTC.